This passage covers 25 T cell receptor beta chains from one sample sequenced in a study of CD8+CD57+ T cells in acquired aplastic anemia. Sequencing was done on patients that had shown CD8+CD57+ cell expansion by flow cytometry. Profiling of TCR beta VDJ combinations and CDR3 sequences used genomic DNA as template. Each CDR3 protein is one row after TCRdb ran MiXCR on the reads. The table has approximately 190,000 distinct CDR3 sequences, less than 60% seen once. Sequencing was performed on sorted CD4+, CD8+, or CD8+CD57+ T cells (not recorded which) from PBMCs. The receptors derive from a human donor with aplastic anemia.

This clonotype was seen many times. The chain is built from TRBV4-1 and TRBJ1-5, with D hard to call. The ends were cut back, 0 bases at V and 9 bases at J, with 15 bases in the middle. CDR1 is MGHRA, CDR2 YSYEKL, per germline. This CDR3 has 15 residues. In DNA form, the CDR3 reads TGCGCCAGCAGCCAAGAAGAGGCTCGGGATTGGCCCCAGCATTTT. It specifies CASSQEEARDWPQHF.

This clonotype turned up a few times. The genes are TRBV2 and TRBJ2-7, with 7 bases that match TRBD1. The CDR3 runs to 13 residues. CDR1 is SNHLY, CDR2 FYNNEI, per germline. Germline trimming cut 5 bases from V and 6 bases from J; bases unmatched to any gene: 7. The CDR3 loop is CASSRKGAGEQYF. The CDR3 DNA reads as TGTGCCAGCAGTCGGAAGGGGGCAGGCGAGCAGTACTTC.

V gene TRBV29-1 combines with J gene TRBJ1-1, with D tentatively TRBD1 (6 bases). The germline V gene encodes CDR1 SQVTM and CDR2 ANQGSEA. V lost 3 bases and J lost 6, with 14 bases in between. The CDR3 length is 13 residues. DNA for the CDR3: TGCAGCGTTGACGACCTGGACAGAGCTGAAGCTTTCTTT. Amino acids: CSVDDLDRAEAFF.

The gene calls are TRBV29-1 and TRBJ1-1; D may be TRBD1 (5 bases). This CDR3 comprises 11 residues. Germline CDR1 reads SQVTM; CDR2 reads ANQGSEA. V was trimmed by 7 bases and J by 8 bases, leaving 14 bases between them. CDR3 protein: CSARRGDEAFF. Written as DNA, the CDR3 is TGCAGCGCCCGACGGGGGGACGAAGCTTTCTTT.

The rearrangement uses TRBV15 and TRBJ2-3; 10 bases are a match to TRBD2. Germline lookup yields CDR1 LNHNV and CDR2 YYDKDF (reference sequence). The CDR3 spans 17 residues. The V and J ends lost 0 bases and 4 bases, in that order; junction bases with no gene match: 7. CDR3 residues: CATSRDASGSLSDTQYF. CDR3 in DNA: TGTGCCACCAGCAGAGATGCTAGCGGGAGTTTGTCAGATACGCAGTATTTT.

This chain connects TRBV7-2 to TRBJ2-7; no reliable D call. CDR1 and CDR2 from the germline V gene are SGHTA and FQGNSA. The CDR3 is 14 residues long. The V end was cut by 5 bases, the J end by 3 bases, with 14 bases between. CDR3 coding DNA: TGTGCCAGCAGCCTGACGGACCTGAACTACGAGCAGTACTTC. As protein: CASSLTDLNYEQYF.

This clonotype was found once. A read error may account for a junction end that differs from germline. This chain joins TRBV6-2 or TRBV6-3 and TRBJ2-7; 7 nucleotides align to TRBD1. The CDR3 loop spans 14 amino acids. CDR1 and CDR2 from the germline V gene are MNHEY and SVGEGT. The CDR3: CASSSQTGLTRWSF. The CDR3 nucleotides read TGTGCCAGCAGTTCCCAGACAGGGCTCACCCGGTGGAGCTTC.

This chain connects TRBV10-1 to TRBJ2-7, with D tentatively TRBD1 (6 bases). The CDR3 is 14 residues long. Germline V gene data show CDR1 as WNHNN and CDR2 as SYGVQD (reference sequence). V lost 7 bases and J 0 bases, leaving 13 bases between the germline ends. The CDR3 sequence is CASTPDSISYEQYF. The CDR3, as DNA: TGCGCCAGCACCCCGGACAGCATCTCCTACGAGCAGTACTTC.

V is TRBV11-1 and J is TRBJ2-6, with 9 bases aligning to TRBD1. Looked up from germline, CDR1 is SGHAT and CDR2 is FQDESV (reference sequence). The CDR3 is made up of 17 amino acids. J lost 1 base, V lost 6 bases, and 7 bases had no gene match. The CDR3 spells CASRTGTGMSGANVLTF. The CDR3 nucleotides are TGTGCCAGCAGGACCGGGACAGGGATGTCTGGGGCCAACGTCCTGACTTTC. The whole variable domain, filled in from reference TRBV11-1 and TRBJ2-6, reads EAEVAQSPRYKITEKSQAVAFWCDPISGHATLYWYRQILGQGPELLVQFQDESVVDDSQLPKDRFSAERLKGVDSTLKIQPAELGDSAMYLCASRTGTGMSGANVLTFGAGSRLTVL.

A few counts support this clonotype. The junction departs from the called germline gene at one end, perhaps through a read error. This sequence joins TRBV24-1 and TRBJ2-7; D assignment may be TRBD1 or TRBD2 (5 bases each). Germline V gene data show CDR1 as KGHDR and CDR2 as SFDVKD. The CDR3 is 14 amino acids. DNA of the CDR3: TGTGCCAGCAGTGACCCAGGGAGCTCCTACGAGCAGTACTTC. This codes for CASSDPGSSYEQYF.

The chain is built from TRBV29-1 and TRBJ2-1, with D perhaps matching TRBD1 or TRBD2 (5 bases each). CDR3 length: 12 residues. Per the germline V gene, CDR1 is SQVTM and CDR2 is ANQGSEA. V was trimmed by 7 bases and J by 9 bases, leaving 16 bases between them. The CDR3 DNA follows: TGCAGCGGTAAAAGGGAAGGGACTGAGCAGTTCTTC. Translated, it gives CSGKREGTEQFF.

CDR3 amino acids: CASRISSGRALEQYF. The CDR3, as DNA: TGCGCCAGCAGAATCTCTAGCGGGAGGGCCCTCGAGCAGTACTTC. The genes are TRBV5-1 and TRBJ2-7; 12 bases map to TRBD2. This CDR3 contains 15 residues. Trimming at V came to 5 bases and at J to 6 bases, leaving 9 bases not matched to a gene. Per the germline V gene, CDR1 is SGHRS and CDR2 is YFSETQ. Supplemented by reference TRBV5-1 and TRBJ2-7, the full variable domain reads KAGVTQTPRYLIKTRGQQVTLSCSPISGHRSVSWYQQTPGQGLQFLFEYFSETQRNKGNFPGRFSGRQFSNSRSEMNVSTLELGDSALYLCASRISSGRALEQYFGPGTRLTVT.

This clonotype was observed a handful of times. A single base separates this from a much larger clone, so it may be a read error. V is TRBV7-2 and J is TRBJ1-6; D gene unclear. This CDR3 comprises 14 residues. Germline V gives CDR1 SGHTA, CDR2 FQGNSA. CDR3 nucleotide sequence: TGTGCCAGCGGCTTAGCGACGGTTAATTCACCCCTCCACTTT. It translates to CASGLATVNSPLHF.

Ten or more counts support this clonotype. V gene TRBV11-2 combines with J gene TRBJ2-1; unclear D gene. This CDR3 has 14 residues. Germline assignment: CDR1 SGHAT and CDR2 FQNNGV. V was trimmed by 3 bases and J by 5 bases, leaving 11 bases between them. CDR3 in amino acids: CASSFIVANNEQFF. In DNA, the CDR3 is TGTGCCAGCAGCTTTATTGTAGCAAACAATGAGCAGTTCTTC. The whole variable domain, filled in from reference TRBV11-2 and TRBJ2-1, reads EAGVAQSPRYKIIEKRQSVAFWCNPISGHATLYWYQQILGQGPKLLIQFQNNGVVDDSQLPKDRFSAERLKGVDSTLKIQPAKLEDSAVYLCASSFIVANNEQFFGPGTRLTVL.

The chain recombines TRBV10-1 with TRBJ2-7, with 11 bases aligning to TRBD1. Looked up from germline, CDR1 is WNHNN and CDR2 is SYGVQD (reference sequence). V was clipped by 8 bases and J by 6 bases; unmatched bases: 3. The CDR3 has 12 residues. This CDR3 is CASGQGASEQYF. CDR3 bases: TGCGCCAGCGGACAGGGGGCGAGCGAGCAGTACTTC.

The chain employs TRBV2 and TRBJ1-6, with 8 bases lining up with TRBD1. CDR3 length equals 17 residues. Germline V gene data show CDR1 as SNHLY and CDR2 as FYNNEI. V dropped 3 bases and J dropped 7; count of bases not matched to a gene: 11. CDR3 sequence reads: CASSDRGQTTINSPLHF. The DNA for the CDR3 is TGTGCCAGCAGTGACAGGGGGCAGACCACGATCAATTCACCCCTCCACTTT.

For this clonotype: Just one base apart from a much larger clone, this may be a read error. The chain combines TRBV7-9 with TRBJ2-7, with D perhaps assigned TRBD1 or TRBD2 (5 bases each). This CDR3 is built from 15 residues. The V gene's germline CDR1 is SEHNR and CDR2 FQNEAQ (reference sequence). The CDR3 protein is CAGSLIGGEAHEQYF. For the CDR3, the DNA is TGTGCCGGCAGCTTAATTGGGGGAGAAGCCCACGAGCAGTACTTC.

The J gene is TRBJ1-2, the V gene TRBV24-1; no clear D. The germline V and J ends were trimmed by 4 bases and 11 bases, with 16 bases remaining between them. Germline values: CDR1 KGHDR, CDR2 SFDVKD. This CDR3 has 13 residues. CDR3 in DNA: TGTGCCACCAGTGAACCCGGACTAGCGGGATACACCTTC. Translated, it gives CATSEPGLAGYTF.

This clonotype was recorded at least ten times. The V call is TRBV12-3 or TRBV12-4, the J call TRBJ2-1, with D unresolved. V was shortened by 2 bases and J by 16 bases, with 18 bases between the two germline ends. The CDR3 has 13 amino acids. The CDR3 protein is CASSLSRPPRYFF. The CDR3 nucleotides are TGTGCCAGCAGTTTAAGCCGCCCACCTCGATACTTCTTC.

The chain uses TRBV24-1 and TRBJ2-2; tentative D call: TRBD2 (6 bases). The V gene lost 3 bases and the J gene lost 6 bases, with 13 bases spanning the gap. The CDR3 is made up of 15 amino acids. Germline loops: CDR1 KGHDR, CDR2 SFDVKD. DNA of the CDR3: TGTGCCACCAGTGATCCAGGGACGGGAGCCGGGGAGCTGTTTTTT. Its protein product is CATSDPGTGAGELFF.

A remark on this clonotype: A much bigger clone sits one base away, suggesting this may be a read error. This rearrangement joins TRBV6-1 to TRBJ1-5; a weak D match, TRBD1 (5 bases). From germline, CDR1 is MNHNS and CDR2 SASEGT. Trimming shortened V by 8 bases and J by 7 bases, and 12 bases separated the two germline ends. This CDR3 contains 12 residues. CDR3 sequence: CASGGLEQPQHF. The CDR3 DNA reads as TGTGCCAGCGGGGGGTTAGAACAGCCCCAGCATTTT.

This clonotype was observed a handful of times. The chain joins TRBV24-1 to TRBJ1-5, with D maybe TRBD1 (6 bases). CDR1 and CDR2 (germline): KGHDR, SFDVKD. Trimming shortened V by 4 bases and J by 6 bases, and 9 bases separated the two germline ends. The CDR3 consists of 13 residues. CDR3 in amino acids: CATSDRGGQPQHF. In DNA form, the CDR3 reads TGTGCCACCAGTGACAGGGGAGGTCAGCCCCAGCATTTT.

The chain couples TRBV12-3 or TRBV12-4 to TRBJ1-1, with TRBD1 as a possible D gene (6 bases). V was cut by 5 bases and J by 4 bases, with 14 bases left in between. This CDR3 region has 14 residues. CDR3 bases: TGTGCCAGCAGTCGAACAGGGATCGGCACTGAAGCTTTCTTT. Protein: CASSRTGIGTEAFF.

This clonotype was detected ten times or more. V usage is TRBV11-3 and J usage is TRBJ2-5, with 13 bases fitting TRBD2. CDR1 and CDR2 (germline): SGHNT, YENEEA. The CDR3 has 16 residues. After removal of 1 base from V and 4 bases from J, the junction contained 3 bases not matched to a gene. The CDR3 loop is CASSLGLAGGGETQYF. CDR3 bases: TGTGCCAGCAGCTTAGGACTAGCGGGAGGTGGAGAGACCCAGTACTTC. The whole variable domain, filled in from reference TRBV11-3 and TRBJ2-5, reads EAGVVQSPRYKIIEKKQPVAFWCNPISGHNTLYWYLQNLGQGPELLIRYENEEAVDDSQLPKDRFSAERLKGVDSTLKIQPAELGDSAVYLCASSLGLAGGGETQYFGPGTRLLVL.

This clonotype was detected many times. The V gene is TRBV20-1, the J gene TRBJ1-1; D not certain. V was trimmed by 6 bases and J by 5 bases, leaving 7 bases between them. The CDR3 contains 10 residues. CDR1 and CDR2 from the germline V gene are DFQATT and SNEGSKA (reference sequence). As DNA, the CDR3 is TGCAGTGCGAGACGAACTGAAGCTTTCTTT. Protein: CSARRTEAFF.